This T cell receptor (beta chain) was retrieved from a study of T cell responses to AZD1222 COVID-19 vaccine. Study results and caveats: Targeting of unmutated variant regions was reportedly seen in nearly half of spike-specific TCRs.

Repertoires were generated with immunoSEQ multiplex PCR, while TCRdb's copy carries only in-frame clones and drops some. Of around 94,000 clones in the sample, more than 70% are singletons; the top ten hold 15% to 20%. About this clone: What it binds is unknown.

The CDR3 covers 19 residues. V gave up 0 bases and J gave up 6 bases; unmatched junction bases: 15. The germline V gene has CDR1 MNHEY and CDR2 SVGEGT. Source: peripheral blood, taken on day 0 of AZD1222 vaccination. The TCR comes from an adult in good health. The J gene is TRBJ1-5, the V gene TRBV6-2 or TRBV6-3; 9 bases are a match to TRBD1. The CDR3 bases are TGTGCCAGCAGTTACTCTCCCTGGGACAGGGAGGCCATGGGTCAGCCCCAGCATTTT. It is translated as CASSYSPWDREAMGQPQHF.